This TCR beta chain was retrieved from a study of cytomegalovirus exposure and HLA in healthy donors. It was with 60 Vbeta and 13 Jbeta primers that the PCR ran. TCRdb's table, derived via immunoSEQ multiplex PCR, lists solely in-frame clones and lacks some. The profile covers some 100,000 clones, with around 72% appearing a single time and 12% to 15% taken by the ten largest. V lost 2 bases, J lost 7 bases, and 16 bases lay in between. The CDR3 is 14 residues long. Germline V gene data show CDR1 as SGHNT and CDR2 as YYREEE (reference sequence). The chain recombines TRBV5-4 with TRBJ2-7; D may be TRBD2 (7 bases). The sequence was collected from a male donor in good health and CMV-seropositive. The sample taken for sequencing was PBMCs. CDR3 protein: CASSFRGAGGEQYF. The CDR3 coding sequence is TGTGCCAGCAGCTTCCGGGGGGCCGGTGGGGAGCAGTACTTC.